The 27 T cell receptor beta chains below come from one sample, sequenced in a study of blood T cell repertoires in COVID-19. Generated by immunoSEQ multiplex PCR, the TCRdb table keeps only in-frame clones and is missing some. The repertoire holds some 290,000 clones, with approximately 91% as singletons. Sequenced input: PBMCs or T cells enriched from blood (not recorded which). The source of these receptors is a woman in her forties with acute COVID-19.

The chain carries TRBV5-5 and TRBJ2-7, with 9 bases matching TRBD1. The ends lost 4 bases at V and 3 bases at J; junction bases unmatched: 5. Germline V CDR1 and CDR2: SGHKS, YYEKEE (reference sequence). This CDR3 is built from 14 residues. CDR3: CASSLGQGIYEQYF. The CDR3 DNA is TGTGCCAGCAGCCTAGGACAGGGGATCTACGAGCAGTACTTC.

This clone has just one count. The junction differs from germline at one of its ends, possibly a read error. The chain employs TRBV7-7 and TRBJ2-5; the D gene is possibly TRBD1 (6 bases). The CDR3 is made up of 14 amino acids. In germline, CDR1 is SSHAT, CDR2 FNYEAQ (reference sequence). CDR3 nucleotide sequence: TGTGCTAGCAGCCCCAGGGGATTGAGGGAGACCCAGTACTTC. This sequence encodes CASSPRGLRETQYF. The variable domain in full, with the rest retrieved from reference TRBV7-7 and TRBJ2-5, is GAGVSQSPRYKVTKRGQDVTLRCDPISSHATLYWYQQALGQGPEFLTYFNYEAQPDKSGLPSDRFSAERPEGSISTLTIQRTEQRDSAMYRCASSPRGLRETQYFGPGTRLLVL.

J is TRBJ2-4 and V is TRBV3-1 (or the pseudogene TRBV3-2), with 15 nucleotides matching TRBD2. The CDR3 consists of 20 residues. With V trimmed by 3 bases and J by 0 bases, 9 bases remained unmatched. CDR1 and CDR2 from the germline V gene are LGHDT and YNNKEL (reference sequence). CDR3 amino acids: CASSHSRTSGGALAKNIQYF. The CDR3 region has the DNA TGTGCCAGCAGCCATTCACGGACTAGCGGGGGGGCCTTAGCCAAAAACATTCAGTACTTC.

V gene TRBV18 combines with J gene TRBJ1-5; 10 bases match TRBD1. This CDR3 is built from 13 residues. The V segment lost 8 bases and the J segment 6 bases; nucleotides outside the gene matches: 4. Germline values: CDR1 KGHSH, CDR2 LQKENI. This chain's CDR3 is CASDRGQGQPQHF. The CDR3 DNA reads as TGTGCCAGCGACAGGGGGCAGGGTCAGCCCCAGCATTTT.

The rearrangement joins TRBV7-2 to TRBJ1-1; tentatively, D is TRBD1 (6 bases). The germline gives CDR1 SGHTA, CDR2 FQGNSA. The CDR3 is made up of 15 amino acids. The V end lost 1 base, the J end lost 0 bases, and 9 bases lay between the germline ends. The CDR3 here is CASSLGGTMNTEAFF. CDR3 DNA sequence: TGTGCCAGCAGCTTAGGTGGGACAATGAACACTGAAGCTTTCTTT.

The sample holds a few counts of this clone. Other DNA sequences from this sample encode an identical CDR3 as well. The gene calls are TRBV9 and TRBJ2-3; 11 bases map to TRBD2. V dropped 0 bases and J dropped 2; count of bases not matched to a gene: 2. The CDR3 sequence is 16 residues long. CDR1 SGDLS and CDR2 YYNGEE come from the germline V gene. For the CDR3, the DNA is TGTGCCAGCAGCGTAGCTAGCGGGGGGTCCACAGATACGCAGTATTTT. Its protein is CASSVASGGSTDTQYF.

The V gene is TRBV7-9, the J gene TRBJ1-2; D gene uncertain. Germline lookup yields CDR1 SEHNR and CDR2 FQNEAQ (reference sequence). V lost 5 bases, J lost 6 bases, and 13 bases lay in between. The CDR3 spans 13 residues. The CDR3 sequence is CASSAVGENGYTF. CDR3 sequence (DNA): TGTGCCAGCAGCGCCGTCGGGGAAAATGGCTACACCTTC.

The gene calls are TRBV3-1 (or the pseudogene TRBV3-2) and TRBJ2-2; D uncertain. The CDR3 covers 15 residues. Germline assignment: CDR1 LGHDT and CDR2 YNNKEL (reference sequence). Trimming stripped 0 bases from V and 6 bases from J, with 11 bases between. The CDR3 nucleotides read TGTGCCAGCAGCCAAGATCGGGTCAAGGCCGGGGAGCTGTTTTTT. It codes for CASSQDRVKAGELFF.

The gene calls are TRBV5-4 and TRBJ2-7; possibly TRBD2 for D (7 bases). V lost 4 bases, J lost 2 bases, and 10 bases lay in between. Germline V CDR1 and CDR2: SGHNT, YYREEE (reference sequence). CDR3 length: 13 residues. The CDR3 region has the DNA TGTGCCAGCAGCCCGGGGGGCACCTACGAGCAGTACTTC. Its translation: CASSPGGTYEQYF.

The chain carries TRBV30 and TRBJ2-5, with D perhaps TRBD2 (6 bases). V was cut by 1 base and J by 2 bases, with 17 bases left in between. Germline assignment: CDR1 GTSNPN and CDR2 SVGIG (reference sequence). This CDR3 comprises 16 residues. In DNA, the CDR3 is TGTGCCTGGAGTGCGGGGGTGAGGGGCCAACAAGAGACCCAGTACTTC. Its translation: CAWSAGVRGQQETQYF.

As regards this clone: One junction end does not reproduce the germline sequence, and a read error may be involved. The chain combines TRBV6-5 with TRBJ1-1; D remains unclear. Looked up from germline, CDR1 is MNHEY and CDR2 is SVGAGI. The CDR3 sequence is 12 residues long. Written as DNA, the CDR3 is TGTGCCAGCAGCGGACTAGGTGTTGAAACTTTCTTT. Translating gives CASSGLGVETFF.

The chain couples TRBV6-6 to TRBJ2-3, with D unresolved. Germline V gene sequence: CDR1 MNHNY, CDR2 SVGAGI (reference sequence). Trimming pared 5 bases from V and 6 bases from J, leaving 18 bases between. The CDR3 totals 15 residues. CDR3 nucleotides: TGTGCCAGCAGTACGCTGGGCCCAAAGATTGATACGCAGTATTTT. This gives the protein CASSTLGPKIDTQYF.

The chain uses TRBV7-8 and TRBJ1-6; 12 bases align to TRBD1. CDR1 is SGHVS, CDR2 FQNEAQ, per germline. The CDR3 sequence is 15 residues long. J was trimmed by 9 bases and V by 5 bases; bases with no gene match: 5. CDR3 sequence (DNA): TGTGCCAGCAGCCGGGGGACAGGGGGCAGTTCACCCCTCCACTTT. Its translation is CASSRGTGGSSPLHF.

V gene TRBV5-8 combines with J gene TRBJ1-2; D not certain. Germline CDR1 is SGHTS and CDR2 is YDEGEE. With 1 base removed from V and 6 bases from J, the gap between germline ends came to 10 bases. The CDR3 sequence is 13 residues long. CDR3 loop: CASSLNLGDGYTF. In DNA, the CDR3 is TGTGCCAGCAGCTTGAACCTAGGCGATGGCTACACCTTC.

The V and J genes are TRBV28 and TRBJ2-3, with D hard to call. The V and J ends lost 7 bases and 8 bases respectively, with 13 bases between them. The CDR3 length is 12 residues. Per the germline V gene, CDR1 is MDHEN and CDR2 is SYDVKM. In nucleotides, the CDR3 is TGTGCCAGCATGGGCAGGCACGGTACGCAGTATTTT. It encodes CASMGRHGTQYF.

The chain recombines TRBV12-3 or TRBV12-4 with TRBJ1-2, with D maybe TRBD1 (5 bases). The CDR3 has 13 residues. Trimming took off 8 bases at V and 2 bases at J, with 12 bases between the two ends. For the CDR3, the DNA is TGTGCCAGCGGGGGGAGGGGCAACTATGGCTACACCTTC. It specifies CASGGRGNYGYTF.

The CDR3 spells CASSGEAGQGYNEQFF. The CDR3 DNA reads TGTGCCAGCAGTGGGGAGGCGGGACAGGGGTACAATGAGCAGTTCTTC. This chain uses TRBV2 with TRBJ2-1, with 10 nucleotides matching TRBD1. Germline values: CDR1 SNHLY, CDR2 FYNNEI. The CDR3 covers 16 residues. V lost 4 bases to trimming and J lost 4 bases; unmatched junction nucleotides: 7.

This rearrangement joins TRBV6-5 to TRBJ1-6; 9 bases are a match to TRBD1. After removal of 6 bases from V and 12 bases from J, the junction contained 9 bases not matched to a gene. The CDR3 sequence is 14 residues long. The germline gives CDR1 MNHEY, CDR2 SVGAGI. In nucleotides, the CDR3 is TGTGCCAGCAGGCGGGACAGGGATGGGGGACCCCTCCACTTT. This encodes CASRRDRDGGPLHF.

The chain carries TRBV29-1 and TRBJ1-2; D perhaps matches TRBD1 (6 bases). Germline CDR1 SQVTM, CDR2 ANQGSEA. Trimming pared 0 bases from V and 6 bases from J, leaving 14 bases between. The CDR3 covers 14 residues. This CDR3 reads CSVEDQGAGDGYTF. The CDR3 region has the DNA TGCAGCGTTGAAGATCAAGGGGCAGGGGATGGCTACACCTTC.

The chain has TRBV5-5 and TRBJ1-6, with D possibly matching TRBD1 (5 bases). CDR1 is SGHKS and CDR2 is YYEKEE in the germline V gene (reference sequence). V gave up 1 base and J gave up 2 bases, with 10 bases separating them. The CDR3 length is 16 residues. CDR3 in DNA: TGTGCCAGCAGCTTGTCCTGGGGCCCCTATAATTCACCCCTCCACTTT. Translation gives CASSLSWGPYNSPLHF. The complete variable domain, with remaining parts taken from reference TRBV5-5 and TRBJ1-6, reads DAGVTQSPTHLIKTRGQQVTLRCSPISGHKSVSWYQQVLGQGPQFIFQYYEKEERGRGNFPDRFSARQFPNYSSELNVNALLLGDSALYLCASSLSWGPYNSPLHFGNGTRLTVT.

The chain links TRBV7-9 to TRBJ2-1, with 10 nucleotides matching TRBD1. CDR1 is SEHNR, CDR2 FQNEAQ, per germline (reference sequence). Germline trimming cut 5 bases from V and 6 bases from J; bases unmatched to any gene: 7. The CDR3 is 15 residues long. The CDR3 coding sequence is TGTGCCAGCAGCCTAAGGGGGACAGGGGTCAATGAGCAGTTCTTC. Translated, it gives CASSLRGTGVNEQFF.

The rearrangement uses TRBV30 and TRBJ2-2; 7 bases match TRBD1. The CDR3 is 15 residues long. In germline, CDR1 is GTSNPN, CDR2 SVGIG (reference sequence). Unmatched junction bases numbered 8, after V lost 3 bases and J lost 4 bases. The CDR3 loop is CAWSHKGAATGELFF. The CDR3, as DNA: TGTGCCTGGAGCCATAAGGGGGCGGCCACCGGGGAGCTGTTTTTT.

CDR3 bases: TGTGCCAGCACTCCCAGGGACAGGGCTAACTATGGCTACACCTTC. Translation: CASTPRDRANYGYTF. The J gene is TRBJ1-2, the V gene TRBV2, with 9 bases aligning to TRBD1. Germline assignment: CDR1 SNHLY and CDR2 FYNNEI. The CDR3 consists of 15 residues. V lost 7 bases and J lost 0; bases outside the gene matches: 6.

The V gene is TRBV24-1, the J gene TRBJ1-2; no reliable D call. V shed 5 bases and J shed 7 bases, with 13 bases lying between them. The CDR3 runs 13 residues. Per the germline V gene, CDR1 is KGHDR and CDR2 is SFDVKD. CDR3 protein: CATSASGRVGYTF. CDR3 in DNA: TGTGCCACCAGTGCCTCGGGGAGGGTTGGCTACACCTTC.

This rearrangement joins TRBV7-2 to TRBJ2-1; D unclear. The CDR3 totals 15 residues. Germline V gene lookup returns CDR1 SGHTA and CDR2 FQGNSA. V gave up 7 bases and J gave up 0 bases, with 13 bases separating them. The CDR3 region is CASTQQQSSYNEQFF. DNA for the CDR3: TGTGCCAGCACTCAACAGCAGAGCTCCTACAATGAGCAGTTCTTC.

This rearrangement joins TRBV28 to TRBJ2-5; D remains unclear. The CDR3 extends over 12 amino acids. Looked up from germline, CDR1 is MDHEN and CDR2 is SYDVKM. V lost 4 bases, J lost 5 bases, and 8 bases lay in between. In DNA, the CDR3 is TGTGCCAGCAGTTATTCTCGGGAGACCCAGTACTTC. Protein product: CASSYSRETQYF.

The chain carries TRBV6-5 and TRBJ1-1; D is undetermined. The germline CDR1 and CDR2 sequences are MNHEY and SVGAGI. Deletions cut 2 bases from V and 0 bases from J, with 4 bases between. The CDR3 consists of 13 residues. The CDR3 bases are TGTGCCAGCAGTTACCGGGTGAACACTGAAGCTTTCTTT. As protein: CASSYRVNTEAFF.